This T cell receptor (beta chain) emerged from a study of blood T cell repertoires in COVID-19. The assay was immunoSEQ multiplex PCR, and TCRdb's table has in-frame clones only and misses some. This sample has around 170,000 clones; approximately 80% occur once, and the top ten carry about 15%. This clone was recorded once. Trimming stripped 4 bases from V and 4 bases from J, with 11 bases between. The CDR3 is 14 amino acids. CDR1 and CDR2 (germline): SEHNR, FQNEAQ (reference sequence). The chain combines TRBV7-9 with TRBJ1-3; no reliable D call. The sequence was collected from a man between 60 and 75 years old who had been exposed to COVID-19. The sample comprised PBMCs or T cells enriched from blood (not recorded which). CDR3 sequence: CASSSGRVGNTIYF. The CDR3 coding sequence is TGTGCCAGCAGCTCGGGGAGGGTCGGAAACACCATATATTTT.